This T cell receptor beta chain came from a study of blood T cell repertoires in COVID-19. About the study: Sample material is recorded as cDNA or gDNA derived from T cells, B-cell-depleted T cells, or PBMCs.

Data came from immunoSEQ multiplex PCR; TCRdb stores just in-frame clones and leaves some out. The data show around 98,000 clones, about four fifths seen once. The V gene's germline CDR1 is SGHNT and CDR2 YENEEA. The V end lost 2 bases, the J end lost 4 bases, and 3 bases lay between the germline ends. The CDR3 spans 13 residues. The sequence was collected from a woman aged 55-70 years with acute or convalescent COVID-19. Material for sequencing was peripheral blood. The V gene is TRBV11-3, the J gene TRBJ1-6; D is uncertain. The CDR3 nucleotides are TGTGCCAGCAGCTTATCATATAATTCACCCCTCCACTTT. Encoded protein: CASSLSYNSPLHF.